One and the same sample provided the 13 T cell receptor beta chains below, sequenced in a study of T cell repertoires in cytomegalovirus infection. A single record per CDR3 protein comes from TCRdb applying MiXCR to the reads. The sample has a few hundred thousand distinct CDR3 sequences; over 15% are singletons. The sample comprised CD8+ T cells from PBMCs. The receptors derive from a human donor in good health (CMV status not recorded). Some clones in this sample may be carry-over from other donors' samples.

In DNA, the CDR3 is TGCAGCGTTGGATCGGGGGTTCTTAATGAAAAACTGTTTTTT. This codes for CSVGSGVLNEKLFF. The rearrangement links TRBV29-1 to TRBJ1-4; a weak D match, TRBD1 (5 bases). CDR1 and CDR2 (germline): SQVTM, ANQGSEA. The CDR3 extends over 14 amino acids. Trimming took off 4 bases at V and 4 bases at J, with 13 bases between the two ends.

CDR3 sequence: CASSARDPNTGELFF. The CDR3 DNA is TGCGCCAGCAGCGCCAGGGATCCGAACACCGGGGAGCTGTTTTTT. V gene TRBV4-1 combines with J gene TRBJ2-2; D possibly corresponds to TRBD1 (5 bases). The V gene lost 5 bases and the J gene lost 0 bases, with 10 bases spanning the gap. The CDR3 consists of 15 residues. Looked up from germline, CDR1 is MGHRA and CDR2 is YSYEKL.

The table lists this clonotype with a few counts. The chain recombines TRBV7-6 with TRBJ2-3; TRBD1 aligns across 8 bases. Per the germline V gene, CDR1 is SGHVS and CDR2 is FNYEAQ. Losses at the gene ends were 4 bases for V and 14 bases for J; bases not matched to a gene: 8. The CDR3 is made up of 12 amino acids. Here the CDR3 reads CASSSSDRVWYF. The CDR3 DNA sequence: TGTGCCAGCAGCTCCTCGGACAGGGTGTGGTATTTT.

With regard to this clonotype: This may stem from a read error, because a much larger clone lies one nucleotide away. V usage is TRBV28 and J usage is TRBJ1-3; D is uncertain. From germline, CDR1 is MDHEN and CDR2 SYDVKM. This CDR3 is 15 amino acids long. V was clipped by 3 bases and J by 0 bases, with 9 bases between them. The CDR3 nucleotides are TGTGCCAGCAGTTTCTGGGGTTGCTCTGGAAACACCATATATTTT. Encoded protein: CASSFWGCSGNTIYF.

This clonotype was seen a handful of times. The gene calls are TRBV5-5 and TRBJ2-7; TRBD1 aligns across 10 bases. The V segment lost 3 bases and the J segment 7 bases; nucleotides outside the gene matches: 10. The CDR3 sequence is 15 residues long. CDR1 and CDR2 from the germline V gene are SGHKS and YYEKEE (reference sequence). The CDR3, as DNA: TGTGCCAGCAGCTCAAGGACAGGGGGAAGAGGGGAGCAGTACTTC. Translating gives CASSSRTGGRGEQYF.

This clonotype was counted a few times. This chain uses TRBV6-5 with TRBJ2-3; 9 bases fit TRBD1. After removal of 4 bases from V and 0 bases from J, the junction contained 11 bases not matched to a gene. There are 18 residues in the CDR3. Per the germline V gene, CDR1 is MNHEY and CDR2 is SVGAGI. DNA of the CDR3: TGTGCCAGCAGTTCCGGGACAGGGCCTACCTCTAGCACAGATACGCAGTATTTT. The encoded protein is CASSSGTGPTSSTDTQYF.

V and J are TRBV28 and TRBJ2-5; maybe TRBD2 (5 bases). The CDR3 length is 12 residues. The germline CDR1 and CDR2 sequences are MDHEN and SYDVKM. Trimming left V 4 bases short and J 7 bases short, with 10 bases between. The CDR3 here is CASSSGGGTQYF. CDR3 in DNA: TGTGCCAGCAGTTCCGGAGGAGGGACCCAGTACTTC.

This clonotype was counted between two and nine times. The chain carries TRBV6-2 or TRBV6-3 and TRBJ2-1; tentative D call: TRBD2 (7 bases). There are 15 residues in the CDR3. Germline-derived CDR1 and CDR2 are MNHEY and SVGEGT. Trimming took off 2 bases at V and 2 bases at J, with 10 bases between the two ends. CDR3 sequence (DNA): TGTGCCAGCAGTTACGGAGGGGGGGCCTACAATGAGCAGTTCTTC. Translated, it gives CASSYGGGAYNEQFF.

This clonotype was counted a few times. This chain links TRBV20-1 with TRBJ2-1, with D tentatively TRBD2 (7 bases). The V and J ends lost 5 bases and 0 bases respectively, with 17 bases between them. The CDR3 has 16 amino acids. The germline V gene encodes CDR1 DFQATT and CDR2 SNEGSKA (reference sequence). CDR3 nucleotides: TGCAGTGCTGGACCAGGGAGGGGGTTCTCCTACAATGAGCAGTTCTTC. Translation gives CSAGPGRGFSYNEQFF.

The sample holds many counts of this clonotype. The V and J genes are TRBV2 and TRBJ1-5; tentatively, D is TRBD1 (5 bases). The V gene lost 5 bases and the J gene lost 7 bases, with 15 bases spanning the gap. This CDR3 spans 14 amino acids. Germline V gene data show CDR1 as SNHLY and CDR2 as FYNNEI. The CDR3 DNA is TGTGCCAGCAGTCCGCCGGGGAAGGGGCAGCCCCAGCATTTT. Translation: CASSPPGKGQPQHF.

This clonotype was recorded a few times. The rearrangement links TRBV10-2 to TRBJ2-5; 10 bases agree with TRBD2. The CDR3 sequence is 15 residues long. The germline V gene encodes CDR1 WSHSY and CDR2 SAAADI. The trim removed 8 bases at V and 3 bases at J, leaving 9 bases unmatched. In DNA, the CDR3 is TGCGCCAGCGGCAGGACTAGCGGATTGAAAGAGACCCAGTACTTC. This gives the protein CASGRTSGLKETQYF.

The sample holds many counts of this clonotype. The gene calls are TRBV12-3 or TRBV12-4 and TRBJ1-1, with 10 positions matching TRBD1. CDR3 length: 23 amino acids. The ends lost 3 bases at V and 5 bases at J; junction bases unmatched: 30. CDR3: CASSFLIRVWGQGPQGGVTEAFF. The CDR3 region has the DNA TGTGCCAGCAGTTTCCTAATCCGGGTATGGGGACAGGGGCCTCAGGGGGGTGTAACTGAAGCTTTCTTT.

This clonotype has ten or more counts. The genes are TRBV4-1 and TRBJ2-1, with 9 nucleotides matching TRBD2. The CDR3 totals 19 residues. J gave up 6 bases and V 2 bases, and 17 bases lay outside the gene matches. Germline CDR1 is MGHRA and CDR2 is YSYEKL. The CDR3 region has the DNA TGCGCCAGCAGCCAATGGTGGCGGGGGGGCCCCTCGCTTGGCAATGAGCAGTTCTTC. Encoded protein: CASSQWWRGGPSLGNEQFF.